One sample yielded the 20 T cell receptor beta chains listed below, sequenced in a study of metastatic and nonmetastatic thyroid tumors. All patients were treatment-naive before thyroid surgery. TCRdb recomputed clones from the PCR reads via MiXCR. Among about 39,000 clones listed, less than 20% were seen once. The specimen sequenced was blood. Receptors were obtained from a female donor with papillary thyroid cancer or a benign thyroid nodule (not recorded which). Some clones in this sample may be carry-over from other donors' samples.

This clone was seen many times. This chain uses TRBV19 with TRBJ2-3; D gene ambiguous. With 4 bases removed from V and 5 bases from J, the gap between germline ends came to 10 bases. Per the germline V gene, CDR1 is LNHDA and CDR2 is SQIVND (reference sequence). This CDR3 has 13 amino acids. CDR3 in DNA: TGTGCCAGTAGTACAGTGGGAAGAGATACGCAGTATTTT. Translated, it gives CASSTVGRDTQYF.

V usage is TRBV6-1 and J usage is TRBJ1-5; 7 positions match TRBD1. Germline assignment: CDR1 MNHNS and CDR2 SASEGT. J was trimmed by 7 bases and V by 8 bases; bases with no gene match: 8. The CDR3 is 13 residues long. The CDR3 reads CASGLGGVQPQHF. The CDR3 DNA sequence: TGTGCCAGCGGACTAGGGGGCGTACAGCCCCAGCATTTT.

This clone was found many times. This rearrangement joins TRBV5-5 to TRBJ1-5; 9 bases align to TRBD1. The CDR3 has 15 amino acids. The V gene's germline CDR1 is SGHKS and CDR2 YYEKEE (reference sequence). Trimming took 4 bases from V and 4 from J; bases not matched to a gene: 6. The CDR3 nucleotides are TGTGCCAGCAGCCTTGGGACAGGGCCAAATCAGCCCCAGCATTTT. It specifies CASSLGTGPNQPQHF.

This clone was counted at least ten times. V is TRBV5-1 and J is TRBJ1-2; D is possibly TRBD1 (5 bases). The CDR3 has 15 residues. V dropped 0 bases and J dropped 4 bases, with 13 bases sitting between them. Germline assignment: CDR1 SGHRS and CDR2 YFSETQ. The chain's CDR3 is CASSLEGGAGYGYTF. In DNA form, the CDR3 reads TGCGCCAGCAGCTTGGAAGGTGGGGCAGGCTATGGCTACACCTTC.

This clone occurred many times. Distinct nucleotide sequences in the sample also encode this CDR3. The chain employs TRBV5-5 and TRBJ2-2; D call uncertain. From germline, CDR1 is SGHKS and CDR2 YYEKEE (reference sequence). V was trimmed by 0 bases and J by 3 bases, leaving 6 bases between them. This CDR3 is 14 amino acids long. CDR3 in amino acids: CASSLVEDTGELFF. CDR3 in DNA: TGTGCCAGCAGCTTGGTAGAAGACACCGGGGAGCTGTTTTTT.

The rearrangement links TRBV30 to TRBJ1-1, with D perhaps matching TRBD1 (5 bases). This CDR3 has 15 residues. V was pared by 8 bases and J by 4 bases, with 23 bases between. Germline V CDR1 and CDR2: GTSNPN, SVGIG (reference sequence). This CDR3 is CAGGGREVGATEAFF. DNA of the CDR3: TGTGCCGGGGGAGGGAGGGAAGTGGGTGCCACTGAAGCTTTCTTT.

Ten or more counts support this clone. Here the CDR3 reads CASTIDRYPHYNEQFF. CDR3 DNA sequence: TGTGCCAGCACCATAGACAGGTACCCGCATTACAATGAGCAGTTCTTC. The chain is built from TRBV7-9 and TRBJ2-1; D is possibly TRBD1 (6 bases). V lost 7 bases and J lost 4, with 20 bases in between. The CDR3 is 16 residues long. Germline CDR1 SEHNR, CDR2 FQNEAQ (reference sequence).

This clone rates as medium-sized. CDR3 region: CASSRDSFNYGYTF. CDR3 DNA: TGTGCCAGCAGTCGGGACAGCTTTAACTATGGCTACACCTTC. This sequence joins TRBV2 and TRBJ1-2, with 7 positions matching TRBD1. The junction had 4 bases not matched to a gene; V was cut back by 5 bases and J by 1 base. The CDR3 runs 14 residues. CDR1 is SNHLY and CDR2 is FYNNEI in the germline V gene.

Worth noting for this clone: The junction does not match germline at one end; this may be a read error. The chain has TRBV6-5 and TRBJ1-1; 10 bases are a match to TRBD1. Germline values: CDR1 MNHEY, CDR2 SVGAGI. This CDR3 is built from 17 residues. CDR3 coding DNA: TGTGCCAGCAGTTACTCAAGGGACAGGGGCAGGTACACTGAATCTTTCTTT. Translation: CASSYSRDRGRYTESFF.

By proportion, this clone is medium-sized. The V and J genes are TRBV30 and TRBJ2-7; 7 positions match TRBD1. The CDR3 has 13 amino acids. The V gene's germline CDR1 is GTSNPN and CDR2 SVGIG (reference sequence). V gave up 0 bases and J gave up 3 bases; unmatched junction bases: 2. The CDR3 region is CAWSVAGGYEQYF. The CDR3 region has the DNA TGTGCCTGGAGTGTAGCAGGGGGCTACGAGCAGTACTTC.

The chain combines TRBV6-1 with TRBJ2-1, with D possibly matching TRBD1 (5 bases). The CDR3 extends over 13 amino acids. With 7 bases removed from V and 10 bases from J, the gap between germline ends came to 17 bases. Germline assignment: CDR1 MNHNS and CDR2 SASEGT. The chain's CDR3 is CASTKARGGEQFF. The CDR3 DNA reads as TGTGCCAGCACCAAAGCAAGGGGCGGCGAGCAGTTCTTC.

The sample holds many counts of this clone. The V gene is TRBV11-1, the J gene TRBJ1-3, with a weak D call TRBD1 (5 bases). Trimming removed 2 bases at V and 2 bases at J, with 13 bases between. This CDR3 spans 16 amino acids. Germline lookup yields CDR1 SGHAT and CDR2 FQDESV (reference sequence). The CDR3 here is CASSLKGAPAGNTIYF. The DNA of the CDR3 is TGTGCCAGCAGCTTAAAAGGGGCTCCCGCTGGAAACACCATATATTTT. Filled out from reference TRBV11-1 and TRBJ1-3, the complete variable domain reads EAEVAQSPRYKITEKSQAVAFWCDPISGHATLYWYRQILGQGPELLVQFQDESVVDDSQLPKDRFSAERLKGVDSTLKIQPAELGDSAMYLCASSLKGAPAGNTIYFGEGSWLTVV.

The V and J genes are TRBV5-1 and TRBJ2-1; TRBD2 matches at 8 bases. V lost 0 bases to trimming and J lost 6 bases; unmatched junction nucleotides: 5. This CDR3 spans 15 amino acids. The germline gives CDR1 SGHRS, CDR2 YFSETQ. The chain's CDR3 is CASSLVLAGFNEQFF. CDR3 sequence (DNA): TGCGCCAGCAGCTTGGTTCTAGCGGGTTTCAATGAGCAGTTCTTC.

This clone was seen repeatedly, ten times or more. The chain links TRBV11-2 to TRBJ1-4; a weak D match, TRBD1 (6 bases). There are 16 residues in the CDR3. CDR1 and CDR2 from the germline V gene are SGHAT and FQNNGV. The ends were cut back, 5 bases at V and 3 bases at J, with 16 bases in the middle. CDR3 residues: CASSQGTGQANEKLFF. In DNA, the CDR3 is TGTGCCAGCAGCCAGGGTACAGGGCAGGCTAATGAAAAACTGTTTTTT.

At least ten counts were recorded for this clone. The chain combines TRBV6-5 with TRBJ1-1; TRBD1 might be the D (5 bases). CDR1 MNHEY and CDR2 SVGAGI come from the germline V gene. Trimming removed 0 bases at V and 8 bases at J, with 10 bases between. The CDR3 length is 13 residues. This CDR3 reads CASSYSKGWEAFF. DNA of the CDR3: TGTGCCAGCAGTTACTCGAAGGGGTGGGAAGCTTTCTTT.

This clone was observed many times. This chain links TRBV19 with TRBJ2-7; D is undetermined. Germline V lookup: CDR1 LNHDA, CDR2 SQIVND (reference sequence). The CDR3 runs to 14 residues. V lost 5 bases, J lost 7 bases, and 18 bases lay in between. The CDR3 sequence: CASSSSPLLVEQYF. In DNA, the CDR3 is TGTGCCAGTAGTTCATCCCCCCTGCTCGTTGAGCAGTACTTC.

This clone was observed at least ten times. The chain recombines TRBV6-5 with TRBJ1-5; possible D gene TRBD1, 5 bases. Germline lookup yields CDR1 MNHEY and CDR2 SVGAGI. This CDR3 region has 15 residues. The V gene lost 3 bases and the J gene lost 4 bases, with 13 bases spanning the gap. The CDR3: CASSYDGGWNQPQHF. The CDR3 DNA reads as TGTGCCAGCAGTTATGACGGGGGGTGGAATCAGCCCCAGCATTTT.

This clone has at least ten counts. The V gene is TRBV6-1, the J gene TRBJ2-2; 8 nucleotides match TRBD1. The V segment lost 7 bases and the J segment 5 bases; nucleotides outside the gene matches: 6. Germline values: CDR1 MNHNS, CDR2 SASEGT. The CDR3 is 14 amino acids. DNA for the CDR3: TGTGCCAGCAACCCCAGGGGGCAAACCGGGGAGCTGTTTTTT. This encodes CASNPRGQTGELFF.

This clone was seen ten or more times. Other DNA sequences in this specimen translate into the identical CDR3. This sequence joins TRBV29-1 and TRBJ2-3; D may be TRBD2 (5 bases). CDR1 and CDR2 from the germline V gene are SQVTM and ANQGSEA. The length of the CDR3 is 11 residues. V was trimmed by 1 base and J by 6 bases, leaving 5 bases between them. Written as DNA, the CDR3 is TGCAGCGTTGAAGGAGGGGATACGCAGTATTTT. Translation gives CSVEGGDTQYF.

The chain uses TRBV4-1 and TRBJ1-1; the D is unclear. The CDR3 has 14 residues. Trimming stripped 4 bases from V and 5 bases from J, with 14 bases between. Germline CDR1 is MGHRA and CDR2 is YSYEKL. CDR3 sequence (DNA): TGCGCCAGCAGCCCTGAGGGCTTGTCTACTGAAGCTTTCTTT. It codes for CASSPEGLSTEAFF.